The rows below give T cell receptor beta chains drawn from one sample of a study of PD-L1 blockade in urothelial cancer. This table comes from immunoSEQ multiplex PCR, and its TCRdb copy is limited to in-frame clones, with some not included. Of about 84,000 clones listed, about four fifths are singletons. Sample: PBMCs, taken around atezolizumab (anti-PD-L1) treatment. Receptors were obtained from a man between 65 and 80 years old with urothelial cancer. Each CDR3 is given with its conserved first and last residue. D genes are given only for firm matches. The size entry is marked missing in some rows and otherwise reads once, few, many or a size class.

clone size	V gene	J gene	D gene	CDR3 protein	CDR3 DNA
-	TRBV20-1	TRBJ2-1	-	CSARVTNEQFF	TGCAGTGCTAGAGTAACAAATGAGCAGTTCTTC
once	TRBV10-1	TRBJ1-1	-	CASSDSKAGTEAFF	TGCGCCAGCAGTGATTCGAAGGCCGGGACTGAAGCTTTCTTT
once	TRBV19	TRBJ1-2	-	CASSSDGTKRGGYTF	TGTGCCAGTAGTTCGGACGGGACAAAAAGAGGTGGCTACACCTTC
-	TRBV5-1	TRBJ2-1	-	CASSLDSWEDEQFF	TGCGCCAGCAGCTTGGACAGTTGGGAGGATGAGCAGTTCTTC
-	TRBV2	TRBJ2-3	TRBD2	CASTLAGSTDTQYF	TGTGCCAGCACACTAGCGGGTAGCACAGATACGCAGTATTTT
-	TRBV19	TRBJ2-5	TRBD2	CASSIGVAGGQETQYF	TGTGCCAGTAGTATAGGAGTAGCGGGAGGGCAAGAGACCCAGTACTTC
-	TRBV6-1	TRBJ1-3	TRBD1	CAGRPGQGLVGTIYF	TGTGCCGGCCGGCCGGGACAGGGACTGGTCGGCACCATATATTTT
-	TRBV6-5	TRBJ2-7	TRBD2	CASRESGGTYEQYF	TGTGCCAGCAGGGAAAGCGGGGGGACCTACGAGCAGTACTTC
-	TRBV25-1	TRBJ1-5	TRBD1	CASSGPGQGYQPQHF	TGTGCCAGCAGTGGGCCGGGACAGGGGTATCAGCCCCAGCATTTT
-	TRBV15	TRBJ2-2	TRBD2	CATSARLSGRFTANTGELFF	TGTGCCACCAGCGCCCGGCTGTCCGGGAGGTTCACGGCGAACACCGGGGAGCTGTTTTTT
-	TRBV5-4	TRBJ1-2	-	CASSLDQGNYGYTF	TGTGCCAGCAGCTTGGATCAGGGCAACTATGGCTACACCTTC
-	TRBV7-9	TRBJ2-7	-	CASSSPTAYEQYF	TGTGCCAGCAGCTCCCCGACAGCCTACGAGCAGTACTTC
-	TRBV7-2	TRBJ2-3	-	CASSTRTADTQYF	TGTGCCAGCAGCACCAGGACAGCAGATACGCAGTATTTT
-	TRBV19	TRBJ1-2	TRBD1	CASSPDRAYGYTF	TGTGCCAGTAGCCCTGACAGGGCCTATGGCTACACCTTC
-	TRBV11-3	TRBJ2-3	TRBD2	CASSLEGLAGTDTQYF	TGTGCCAGCAGCTTAGAGGGACTAGCGGGCACAGATACGCAGTATTTT
-	TRBV27	TRBJ2-3	TRBD2	CASSADRVGLAGGPDTQYF	TGTGCCAGCAGTGCGGACAGGGTAGGACTAGCGGGGGGGCCAGATACGCAGTATTTT
-	TRBV11-2	TRBJ2-3	TRBD2	CASSSWNSGGGDTQYF	TGTGCCAGCAGCTCCTGGAACAGCGGGGGGGGAGATACGCAGTATTTT
-	TRBV6-5	TRBJ1-3	-	CASSLTASGNTIYF	TGTGCCAGCAGCCTTACAGCTTCTGGAAACACCATATATTTT
-	TRBV5-1	TRBJ2-2	TRBD2	CASSTGLAGGFTGELFF	TGCGCCAGCAGCACAGGACTAGCGGGGGGATTCACCGGGGAGCTGTTTTTT
-	TRBV5-4	TRBJ2-7	-	CASSSTYEQYF	TGTGCCAGCAGCTCTACCTACGAGCAGTACTTC
-	TRBV5-6	TRBJ2-1	-	CASSLGAQFEQFF	TGTGCCAGCAGCTTGGGGGCCCAATTTGAGCAGTTCTTC
-	TRBV7-6	TRBJ1-4	TRBD1	CASSPGTGGGEKLFF	TGTGCCAGCAGCCCCGGGACAGGGGGAGGTGAAAAACTGTTTTTT
-	TRBV18	TRBJ2-1	TRBD2	CASSPPSSSGRNEQFF	TGTGCCAGCTCACCACCGTCAAGTAGCGGGAGGAATGAGCAGTTCTTC